This is a list of T cell receptor beta chains from one sample in a study of T-cell memory formation after mild COVID-19. TCRdb redid the calling of the 5' RACE reads with MiXCR, one entry per CDR3 protein. Seen here are roughly 580,000 distinct CDR3 sequences, 18% observed once, and the top ten hold 12%. Sequenced input: PBMCs or a T cell subset sorted from them (not recorded which). The receptors shown here come from an adult woman who had mild COVID-19 (a few samples of this study predate the infection). Cell type and time point are not known. CDR3s leave out the opening cysteine and the closing phenylalanine or tryptophan.

V: TRBV5-8; CDR3: ASSLRGPKNIKY
V: TRBV7-8; CDR3: ASSLGVLAGARGAKNIQY
V: TRBV13; CDR3: ASSLTGTGNTEAF
V: TRBV12-3/TRBV12-4; CDR3: ASSSGTSVY
V: TRBV7-9; CDR3: ASSLPWGGSVDNEQF
V: TRBV20-1; CDR3: SAREIGFYQPQH
V: TRBV18; CDR3: ASFTTGGYEQY
V: TRBV9; CDR3: ASSALAGSSTDTQY
V: TRBV30; CDR3: AWKVRGTDTQY
V: TRBV27; CDR3: ASRYTGEQY
V: TRBV29-1; CDR3: STSSGTRDEQF
V: TRBV4-3; CDR3: ASSQDTPDEQF
V: TRBV7-9; CDR3: ASSPLGGGPGDEQF